These T cell receptor beta chains were read from a single sample in a study of shared clonotypes between healthy human individuals. Clones were read by immunoSEQ multiplex PCR, and TCRdb kept only the in-frame ones, dropping some. The sample lists 85,000 to 100,000 clones, 60% to 75% seen once, with 45% to 55% in the top ten. Sequencing used memory CD8+ T cells sorted from blood. These receptor sequences come from a man aged 30 to 45 in good health. The CDR3 runs from the conserved cysteine through the conserved F or W. The order of the fields is clone size, D gene, V gene, CDR3 length, J gene, CDR3 DNA, CDR3 protein. A D gene is named only where the DNA matches it firmly. Clone size is stated in some rows and not others, as once, few, many or a class when expanded.

abundance: NA
d_gene: TRBD2
v_gene: TRBV10-3
len: 17
j_gene: TRBJ2-1
CDR3nt: TGTGCCATCAGTGAATCTGACGGACTAGCGGAATACAATGAGCAGTTCTTC
CDR3aa: CAISESDGLAEYNEQFF

abundance: NA
d_gene: NA
v_gene: TRBV28
len: 13
j_gene: TRBJ1-1
CDR3nt: TGTGCCAGCAGTTTAAGAGTGAACACTGAAGCTTTCTTT
CDR3aa: CASSLRVNTEAFF

abundance: NA
d_gene: NA
v_gene: TRBV6-5
len: 14
j_gene: TRBJ1-1
CDR3nt: TGTGCCAGCAGTATACAGACCGAGAACACTGAAGCTTTCTTT
CDR3aa: CASSIQTENTEAFF

abundance: NA
d_gene: NA
v_gene: TRBV5-6
len: 15
j_gene: TRBJ2-7
CDR3nt: TGTGCCAGCAGCTTGGGATTGGACTCGATTTACGAGCAGTACTTC
CDR3aa: CASSLGLDSIYEQYF

abundance: NA
d_gene: NA
v_gene: TRBV4-1
len: 15
j_gene: TRBJ2-7
CDR3nt: TGCGCCAGCAGCCAAGTGCAGGATACTTCCTACGAGCAGTACTTC
CDR3aa: CASSQVQDTSYEQYF

abundance: NA
d_gene: TRBD2
v_gene: TRBV4-2
len: 14
j_gene: TRBJ2-7
CDR3nt: TGTGCCAGCAGCTTACTAGCGGGAGCTTACGAGCAGTACTTC
CDR3aa: CASSLLAGAYEQYF

abundance: once
d_gene: TRBD2
v_gene: TRBV16
len: 19
j_gene: TRBJ2-7
CDR3nt: TGTGCCAGCAGCCAAGAGGTTCGGAGGATGTCTAGCGGGACCTACGAGCAGTACTTC
CDR3aa: CASSQEVRRMSSGTYEQYF

abundance: NA
d_gene: NA
v_gene: TRBV18
len: 13
j_gene: TRBJ2-3
CDR3nt: TGTGCCAGCTCAAATCTTTTTGAGGATACGCAGTATTTT
CDR3aa: CASSNLFEDTQYF

abundance: few
d_gene: NA
v_gene: TRBV6-5
len: 15
j_gene: TRBJ2-2
CDR3nt: TGTGCCAGCAGCGGGTTTCACTCTCTGTCCGGGGAGCTGTTTTTT
CDR3aa: CASSGFHSLSGELFF

abundance: NA
d_gene: NA
v_gene: TRBV5-1
len: 13
j_gene: TRBJ2-5
CDR3nt: TGCGCCAGCAGCTTGGGAGTCCAAGAGACCCAGTACTTC
CDR3aa: CASSLGVQETQYF

abundance: NA
d_gene: NA
v_gene: TRBV28
len: 11
j_gene: TRBJ2-7
CDR3nt: TGTGCCACCATGACAGTGTACGAGCAGTACTTC
CDR3aa: CATMTVYEQYF

abundance: many
d_gene: NA
v_gene: TRBV6-1
len: 20
j_gene: TRBJ1-2
CDR3nt: TGTGCCAGCAGTGAATTGGAGGGGATAGGATCCTCACCTTTTACCTATGGCTACACCTTC
CDR3aa: CASSELEGIGSSPFTYGYTF

abundance: NA
d_gene: TRBD1
v_gene: TRBV28
len: 13
j_gene: TRBJ2-7
CDR3nt: TGTGCCAACTTCGACAGGGAAAGGAACGAGCAGTACTTC
CDR3aa: CANFDRERNEQYF

abundance: once
d_gene: NA
v_gene: TRBV6-1
len: 13
j_gene: TRBJ1-2
CDR3nt: TGTGCCAGCAGTGAATTCCAGAACTATGGCTACACCTTC
CDR3aa: CASSEFQNYGYTF

abundance: few
d_gene: NA
v_gene: TRBV27
len: 15
j_gene: TRBJ2-7
CDR3nt: TGTGCCAGCAGTTCTATTCCACCCGGGGTCTACGAGCAGTACTTC
CDR3aa: CASSSIPPGVYEQYF

abundance: NA
d_gene: TRBD2
v_gene: TRBV14
len: 18
j_gene: TRBJ2-1
CDR3nt: TGTGCCAGCAGCCCTCGGACTAGCGCCATGCTGGGGTACAATGAGCAGTTCTTC
CDR3aa: CASSPRTSAMLGYNEQFF

abundance: few
d_gene: TRBD1
v_gene: TRBV28
len: 16
j_gene: TRBJ2-1
CDR3nt: TGTGCCAGCAGAACCAACGGACAGGGCGGGTACAATGAGCAGTTCTTC
CDR3aa: CASRTNGQGGYNEQFF

abundance: NA
d_gene: NA
v_gene: TRBV4-3
len: 16
j_gene: TRBJ2-1
CDR3nt: TGCGCCAGCAGCCAGAATCTAATAGCGGAGCACAATGAGCAGTTCTTC
CDR3aa: CASSQNLIAEHNEQFF

abundance: NA
d_gene: NA
v_gene: TRBV4-1
len: 13
j_gene: TRBJ1-5
CDR3nt: TGCGCCAGCAGCGACAGTAGCAATCAGCCCCAGCATTTT
CDR3aa: CASSDSSNQPQHF

abundance: few
d_gene: NA
v_gene: TRBV9
len: 15
j_gene: TRBJ1-5
CDR3nt: TGTGCCAGCAGCGTAGGCGGCAGTCCCAATCAGCCCCAGCATTTT
CDR3aa: CASSVGGSPNQPQHF

abundance: NA
d_gene: NA
v_gene: TRBV7-9
len: 12
j_gene: TRBJ1-1
CDR3nt: TGTGCCAGCAGCTTATTCTCCACTGAAGCTTTCTTT
CDR3aa: CASSLFSTEAFF

abundance: NA
d_gene: NA
v_gene: TRBV4-3
len: 14
j_gene: TRBJ1-1
CDR3nt: TGCGCCAGCAGCCAAGAATCGAGGGGCACTGAAGCTTTCTTT
CDR3aa: CASSQESRGTEAFF

abundance: NA
d_gene: NA
v_gene: TRBV4-1
len: 19
j_gene: TRBJ2-7
CDR3nt: TGCGCCAGCAGCCAAGATTTGGGGGGTAGGGGACGAGGCTTTTACGAGCAGTACTTC
CDR3aa: CASSQDLGGRGRGFYEQYF

abundance: NA
d_gene: NA
v_gene: TRBV5-4
len: 13
j_gene: TRBJ2-7
CDR3nt: TGTGCCAGCAGCTTGGGCCCCGGGACCGAGCAGTACTTC
CDR3aa: CASSLGPGTEQYF

abundance: many
d_gene: NA
v_gene: TRBV28
len: 15
j_gene: TRBJ1-5
CDR3nt: TGTGCCAGCAGTCCCTCCTCGTGGGGCGCACAGCCCCAGCATTTT
CDR3aa: CASSPSSWGAQPQHF

abundance: many
d_gene: NA
v_gene: TRBV30
len: 14
j_gene: TRBJ2-5
CDR3nt: TGTGCCTGGAGTGAAGGGGCTGACGTCGGGACCCAGTACTTC
CDR3aa: CAWSEGADVGTQYF